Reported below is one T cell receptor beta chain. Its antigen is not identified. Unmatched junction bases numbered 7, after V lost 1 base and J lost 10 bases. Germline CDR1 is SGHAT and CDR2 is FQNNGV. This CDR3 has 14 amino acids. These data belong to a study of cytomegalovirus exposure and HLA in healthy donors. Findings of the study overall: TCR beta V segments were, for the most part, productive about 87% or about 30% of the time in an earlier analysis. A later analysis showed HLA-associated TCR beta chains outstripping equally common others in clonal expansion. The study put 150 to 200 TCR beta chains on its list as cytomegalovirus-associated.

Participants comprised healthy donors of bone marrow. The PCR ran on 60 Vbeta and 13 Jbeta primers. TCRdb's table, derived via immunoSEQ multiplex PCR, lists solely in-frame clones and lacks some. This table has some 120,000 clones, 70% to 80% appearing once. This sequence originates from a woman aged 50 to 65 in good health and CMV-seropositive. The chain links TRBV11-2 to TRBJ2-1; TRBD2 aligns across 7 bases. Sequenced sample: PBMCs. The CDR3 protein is CASSLVAGEGEQFF. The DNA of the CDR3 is TGTGCCAGCAGCTTAGTGGCGGGGGAAGGAGAGCAGTTCTTC.